The entry that follows covers one T cell receptor (beta chain) sequence. Its antigen remains unknown. TCRdb's table, derived via immunoSEQ multiplex PCR, lists solely in-frame clones and lacks some. The table includes approximately 840,000 clones, about 97% detected once. CD8 cells regarded as naive lacked CD45RO, were positively chosen for CCR7, and omitted terminally differentiated effector memory CD45RA+ cells. This specimen belongs to a study of shared clonotypes between healthy human individuals. Study findings and constraints: Sampling was confined to blood; repertoires within tissues likely differ. Sharing across four donors was highest in naive CD4 (around 5%) and lowest in memory CD8 (0.4%).

Sequenced: naive CD8+ T cells sorted from blood. The sequence came from a man aged 30-40 years in good health.

The chain's CDR3 is CASSPLEGSHYEQYF. Here the CDR3 DNA reads TGTGCCAGCAGTCCCCTGGAGGGGAGCCACTACGAGCAGTACTTC. V and J are TRBV28 and TRBJ2-7, with a tentative D call TRBD2 (6 bases). The CDR3 length is 15 residues. Germline V gene data show CDR1 as MDHEN and CDR2 as SYDVKM. V was shortened by 5 bases and J by 3 bases, with 17 bases between the two germline ends.